The 29 T cell receptor beta chains below come from one sample, sequenced in a study of T-cell memory formation after mild COVID-19. Via MiXCR, TCRdb re-called the 5' RACE reads, giving one row per CDR3 protein. This table has about 180,000 distinct CDR3 sequences, around 15% appearing once. Sequencing used PBMCs or a T cell subset sorted from them (not recorded which). All receptors derive from an adult woman who had mild COVID-19 (a few samples of this study predate the infection). Cell type and time point are not known.

This clonotype was picked up many times. The rearrangement uses TRBV5-1 and TRBJ2-7, with TRBD2 matching over 9 bases. This CDR3 is 14 amino acids long. Germline V gives CDR1 SGHRS, CDR2 YFSETQ. Trimming took 5 bases from V and 4 from J; bases not matched to a gene: 7. The CDR3 spells CASRSSGTEYEQYF. CDR3 nucleotides: TGCGCCAGCAGGTCTAGCGGGACGGAGTACGAGCAGTACTTC. Based on the CDR3 plus reference TRBV5-1 and TRBJ2-7, the full variable domain is KAGVTQTPRYLIKTRGQQVTLSCSPISGHRSVSWYQQTPGQGLQFLFEYFSETQRNKGNFPGRFSGRQFSNSRSEMNVSTLELGDSALYLCASRSSGTEYEQYFGPGTRLTVT.

CDR3 amino acids: CASSPAPPLWEQFF. CDR3 nucleotide sequence: TGTGCCAGCAGCCCAGCCCCTCCACTCTGGGAGCAGTTCTTC. V and J are TRBV7-6 and TRBJ2-1; D unclear. The CDR3 sequence is 14 residues long. The V end was cut by 5 bases, the J end by 10 bases, with 18 bases between. The germline gives CDR1 SGHVS, CDR2 FNYEAQ. Looking up the rest from reference TRBV7-6 and TRBJ2-1 gives the full variable domain: GAGVSQSPRYKVTKRGQDVALRCDPISGHVSLYWYRQALGQGPEFLTYFNYEAQQDKSGLPNDRFSAERPEGSISTLTIQRTEQRDSAMYRCASSPAPPLWEQFFGPGTRLTVL.

The chain recombines TRBV29-1 with TRBJ1-2; D gene unclear. This CDR3 has 12 amino acids. The V end lost 1 base, the J end lost 4 bases, and 7 bases lay between the germline ends. Germline V gives CDR1 SQVTM, CDR2 ANQGSEA. The CDR3 nucleotides are TGCAGCGTTGAAGGTGTTGGCTATGGCTACACCTTC. Translating it yields CSVEGVGYGYTF. The variable domain in full, completed from reference TRBV29-1 and TRBJ1-2, reads SAVISQKPSRDICQRGTSLTIQCQVDSQVTMMFWYRQQPGQSLTLIATANQGSEATYESGFVIDKFPISRPNLTFSTLTVSNMSPEDSSIYLCSVEGVGYGYTFGSGTRLTVV.

This chain joins TRBV6-5 and TRBJ2-5; D might be TRBD2 (5 bases). V lost 0 bases and J lost 2, with 7 bases in between. The CDR3 runs 14 residues. CDR1 is MNHEY, CDR2 SVGAGI, per germline. As DNA, the CDR3 is TGTGCCAGCAGTTACTCGACGGGGCAAGAGACCCAGTACTTC. It codes for CASSYSTGQETQYF.

The V and J genes are TRBV29-1 and TRBJ1-5, with 9 bases that match TRBD1. This CDR3 is built from 14 residues. Germline V gene sequence: CDR1 SQVTM, CDR2 ANQGSEA. V lost 5 bases, J lost 4 bases, and 6 bases stayed unmatched. The CDR3 here is CSVPGQGPNQPQHF. The CDR3 DNA follows: TGCAGCGTTCCGGGACAGGGACCAAATCAGCCCCAGCATTTT.

This chain joins TRBV18 and TRBJ1-5; D is uncertain. CDR3 size: 13 residues. The germline V gene has CDR1 KGHSH and CDR2 LQKENI. The V and J ends lost 3 bases and 5 bases respectively, with 8 bases between them. Here the CDR3 reads CASSPQRHQPQHF. In nucleotides, the CDR3 is TGTGCCAGCTCACCCCAGCGCCATCAGCCCCAGCATTTT.

This clonotype has only a few counts. The chain links TRBV20-1 to TRBJ2-3, with D maybe TRBD1 (5 bases). The CDR3 consists of 12 residues. The V gene's germline CDR1 is DFQATT and CDR2 SNEGSKA (reference sequence). V gave up 6 bases and J gave up 8 bases, with 15 bases separating them. CDR3 loop: CSASLGAGTQYF. CDR3 DNA sequence: TGCAGTGCCTCGTTAGGGGCCGGTACGCAGTATTTT.

The gene calls are TRBV10-3 and TRBJ1-4, with D maybe TRBD1 (5 bases). V dropped 2 bases and J dropped 7 bases, with 11 bases sitting between them. CDR1 ENHRY and CDR2 SYGVKD come from the germline V gene. The CDR3 has 14 amino acids. The CDR3 region has the DNA TGTGCCATCAGTGAGCCCGGGGGTGGTGAAAAACTGTTTTTT. This gives the protein CAISEPGGGEKLFF.

The genes are TRBV5-1 and TRBJ2-7; 10 bases agree with TRBD1. The CDR3 extends over 17 amino acids. The germline V gene has CDR1 SGHRS and CDR2 YFSETQ. With V trimmed by 3 bases and J by 1 base, 10 bases remained unmatched. The CDR3: CASSSRDRGPLSYEQYF. In DNA, the CDR3 is TGCGCCAGCAGCTCCCGGGACAGGGGACCACTATCCTACGAGCAGTACTTC.

Only a few counts were recorded for this clonotype. V and J are TRBV12-3 or TRBV12-4 and TRBJ2-1; D possibly corresponds to TRBD1 (6 bases). Trimming cost V 5 bases and J 9 bases, with 11 bases left between them. This CDR3 is built from 12 residues. The CDR3 protein is CASSAWGREQFF. The DNA of the CDR3 is TGTGCCAGCAGTGCTTGGGGGCGTGAGCAGTTCTTC.

This clonotype was seen more than once but under ten times. The J gene is TRBJ2-3, the V gene TRBV20-1, with a possible D match to TRBD2 (6 bases). The germline V and J ends were trimmed by 1 base and 2 bases, with 10 bases remaining between them. CDR3 size: 14 residues. The germline V gene encodes CDR1 DFQATT and CDR2 SNEGSKA (reference sequence). CDR3 in amino acids: CSARAAGNTDTQYF. The CDR3 DNA sequence: TGCAGTGCTAGAGCCGCGGGGAACACAGATACGCAGTATTTT.

The sample holds many counts of this clonotype. CDR3 in amino acids: CASSLGPRYETQYF. The CDR3, as DNA: TGTGCCAGCAGCCTGGGACCTAGGTACGAGACCCAGTACTTC. The chain recombines TRBV7-6 with TRBJ2-5; D tentatively reads TRBD1 or TRBD2 (5 bases each). The CDR3 is made up of 14 amino acids. V gave up 5 bases and J gave up 5 bases, with 15 bases separating them. Looked up from germline, CDR1 is SGHVS and CDR2 is FNYEAQ.

The sample holds a few counts of this clonotype. The chain links TRBV20-1 to TRBJ2-1; 11 bases agree with TRBD2. The junction had 3 bases not matched to a gene; V was cut back by 2 bases and J by 0 bases. CDR1 is DFQATT and CDR2 is SNEGSKA in the germline V gene (reference sequence). CDR3 length equals 16 residues. CDR3 sequence (DNA): TGCAGTGCTAGACGGGGACTAGCGGCCTCCTACAATGAGCAGTTCTTC. Amino acid sequence: CSARRGLAASYNEQFF.

This clonotype was observed at least ten times. This chain connects TRBV7-2 to TRBJ2-1; 9 nucleotides line up with TRBD1. CDR1 and CDR2 (germline): SGHTA, FQGNSA. The CDR3 totals 15 residues. Unmatched junction bases numbered 4, after V lost 1 base and J lost 6 bases. CDR3 sequence (DNA): TGTGCCAGCAGCTTAGTCGGACAGGGGTCCAATGAGCAGTTCTTC. Residues: CASSLVGQGSNEQFF.

J is TRBJ2-7 and V is TRBV14, with D perhaps given as TRBD1 or TRBD2 (5 bases each). The CDR3 contains 15 residues. V was clipped by 3 bases and J by 2 bases, with 14 bases between them. From germline, CDR1 is SGHDN and CDR2 FVKESK. The DNA for the CDR3 is TGTGCCAGCAGCCAGGCGGCGAGGGACCCCTACGAGCAGTACTTC. Its translation is CASSQAARDPYEQYF.

The V call is TRBV7-6, the J call TRBJ1-2; tentative D call: TRBD1 (6 bases). The CDR3 covers 18 residues. Germline V gives CDR1 SGHVS, CDR2 FNYEAQ. V dropped 5 bases and J dropped 3 bases, with 25 bases sitting between them. CDR3 in amino acids: CASSPSYGGARWDYGYTF. The DNA of the CDR3 is TGTGCCAGCAGCCCTAGTTACGGGGGCGCGAGATGGGACTATGGCTACACCTTC.

This chain connects TRBV12-5 to TRBJ2-3; TRBD2 aligns across 7 bases. The CDR3 length is 13 residues. Germline V gene lookup returns CDR1 LGHNT and CDR2 FRNRAP. V lost 5 bases to trimming and J lost 1 base; unmatched junction nucleotides: 0. The CDR3 loop reads CASGSGGTDTQYF. For the CDR3, the DNA is TGTGCTAGTGGTAGCGGGGGCACAGATACGCAGTATTTT.

This clonotype has just a few counts. The V call is TRBV9, the J call TRBJ2-1; the D gene is possibly TRBD2 (5 bases). Germline CDR1 reads SGDLS; CDR2 reads YYNGEE. This CDR3 region has 17 residues. V was shortened by 1 base and J by 0 bases, with 14 bases between the two germline ends. The CDR3 nucleotides are TGTGCCAGCAGCGTACGCGGCCAAACTAGCTCCTACAATGAGCAGTTCTTC. Its protein is CASSVRGQTSSYNEQFF.

A few counts support this clonotype. The rearrangement joins TRBV12-3 or TRBV12-4 to TRBJ2-2, with D possibly matching TRBD2 (5 bases). The CDR3 has 15 amino acids. Deletions cut 6 bases from V and 4 bases from J, with 15 bases between. The CDR3 nucleotides are TGTGCCAGCAGGCTACGGGATGCCGGCACCGGGGAGCTGTTTTTT. Amino acids: CASRLRDAGTGELFF.

The chain recombines TRBV7-2 with TRBJ1-1, with 7 bases aligning to TRBD1. Germline CDR1 is SGHTA and CDR2 is FQGNSA. V lost 5 bases, J lost 1 base, and 13 bases stayed unmatched. The CDR3 covers 17 residues. The CDR3 DNA is TGTGCCAGCAGCCAGCTGTTTGTTAAGGGGGCGAACACTGAAGCTTTCTTT. Amino acid sequence: CASSQLFVKGANTEAFF.

The rearrangement uses TRBV5-1 and TRBJ1-3, with D unresolved. V was trimmed by 4 bases and J by 4 bases, leaving 12 bases between them. The germline V gene has CDR1 SGHRS and CDR2 YFSETQ. This CDR3 has 14 amino acids. CDR3 in amino acids: CASSPSGRGNTIYF. The CDR3 region has the DNA TGCGCCAGCAGCCCCTCCGGGAGGGGAAACACCATATATTTT.

This sequence joins TRBV29-1 and TRBJ2-6, with D possibly being TRBD1 (6 bases). This CDR3 has 15 residues. Deletions cut 6 bases from V and 0 bases from J, with 12 bases between. Germline CDR1 and CDR2: SQVTM and ANQGSEA. The CDR3 bases are TGCAGCGTCTCGACAGGCTCCTCTGGGGCCAACGTCCTGACTTTC. Translated: CSVSTGSSGANVLTF.

This clonotype was found a few times. V and J are TRBV5-1 and TRBJ1-1, with D tentatively TRBD1 (6 bases). Germline assignment: CDR1 SGHRS and CDR2 YFSETQ. The CDR3 has 15 residues. Trimming pared 1 base from V and 5 bases from J, leaving 15 bases between. CDR3 region: CASSLNQGRWTEAFF. Written as DNA, the CDR3 is TGCGCCAGCAGCTTGAATCAGGGGCGGTGGACTGAAGCTTTCTTT.

This clonotype was detected many times. The chain is built from TRBV2 and TRBJ2-3, with D maybe TRBD1 (6 bases). CDR1 is SNHLY, CDR2 FYNNEI, per germline. The CDR3 spans 15 residues. Deletions cut 6 bases from V and 1 base from J, with 14 bases between. Here the CDR3 DNA reads TGTGCCAGCAGCTTAGCAGGGGCCCGCACAGATACGCAGTATTTT. Encoded protein: CASSLAGARTDTQYF.

The rearrangement joins TRBV5-5 to TRBJ2-7, with 7 bases identical to TRBD2. The J segment lost 2 bases and the V segment lost 7 bases, leaving 6 bases of the junction unmatched. The CDR3 contains 13 residues. Germline V gene lookup returns CDR1 SGHKS and CDR2 YYEKEE (reference sequence). The CDR3 protein is CASYGRVTYEQYF. In DNA, the CDR3 is TGTGCCAGCTATGGGAGGGTCACCTACGAGCAGTACTTC. The full variable domain, its missing parts supplied by reference TRBV5-5 and TRBJ2-7, is DAGVTQSPTHLIKTRGQQVTLRCSPISGHKSVSWYQQVLGQGPQFIFQYYEKEERGRGNFPDRFSARQFPNYSSELNVNALLLGDSALYLCASYGRVTYEQYFGPGTRLTVT.

The rearrangement joins TRBV4-3 to TRBJ2-1, with 10 bases matching TRBD2. The J segment lost 8 bases and the V segment lost 4 bases, leaving 8 bases of the junction unmatched. Per germline, CDR1 LGHNA and CDR2 YSLEER. This CDR3 is 15 amino acids long. The CDR3 reads CASSPVTSGLHEQFF. CDR3 coding DNA: TGCGCCAGCAGCCCGGTGACTAGCGGGTTACATGAGCAGTTCTTC.

This clonotype was found a few times. The rearrangement joins TRBV12-3 or TRBV12-4 to TRBJ2-5, with 7 nucleotides matching TRBD2. CDR3 length: 18 amino acids. V lost 0 bases and J lost 4; bases outside the gene matches: 14. CDR3 amino acids: CASSLALGLFGEGETQYF. The DNA of the CDR3 is TGTGCCAGCAGTTTAGCGCTTGGGCTCTTTGGGGAGGGAGAGACCCAGTACTTC.

The gene calls are TRBV20-1 and TRBJ2-7; the match to TRBD2 covers 9 bases. V shed 2 bases and J 9 bases; nucleotides not matched to a gene: 8. CDR3 length: 13 amino acids. Looked up from germline, CDR1 is DFQATT and CDR2 is SNEGSKA (reference sequence). The CDR3 DNA follows: TGCAGTGCTAGACTAGCGGGGCAAAGGGGGCAGTACTTC. Encoded protein: CSARLAGQRGQYF.

The chain links TRBV5-6 to TRBJ2-7, with D possibly being TRBD2 (5 bases). V was trimmed by 4 bases and J by 1 base, leaving 12 bases between them. Germline V gene lookup returns CDR1 SGHDT and CDR2 YYEEEE. The CDR3 is 14 residues long. This chain's CDR3 is CASSPEGGSYEQYF. DNA of the CDR3: TGTGCCAGCAGCCCCGAGGGTGGATCCTACGAGCAGTACTTC.